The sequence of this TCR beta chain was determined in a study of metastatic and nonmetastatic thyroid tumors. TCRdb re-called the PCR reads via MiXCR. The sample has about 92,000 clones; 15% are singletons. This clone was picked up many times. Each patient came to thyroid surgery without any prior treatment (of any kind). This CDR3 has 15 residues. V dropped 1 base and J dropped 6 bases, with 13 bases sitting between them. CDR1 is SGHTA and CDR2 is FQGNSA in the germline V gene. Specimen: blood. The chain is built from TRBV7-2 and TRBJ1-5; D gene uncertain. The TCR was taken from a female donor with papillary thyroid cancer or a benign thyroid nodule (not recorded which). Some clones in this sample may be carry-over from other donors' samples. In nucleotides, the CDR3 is TGTGCCAGCAGCTTAGAGGTACGGGCGGGTCAGCCCCAGCATTTT. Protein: CASSLEVRAGQPQHF. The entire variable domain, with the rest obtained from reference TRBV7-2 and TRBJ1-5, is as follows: GAGVSQSPSNKVTEKGKDVELRCDPISGHTALYWYRQSLGQGLEFLIYFQGNSAPDKSGLPSDRFSAERTGGSVSTLTIQRTQQEDSAVYLCASSLEVRAGQPQHFGDGTRLSIL.